This TCR beta chain was obtained from a study of cytomegalovirus exposure and HLA in healthy donors. On the study more broadly: An earlier analysis identified 120 million or so unique TCR beta sequences in 170 million or so T cells. Study-level results: When presence/absence was analysed, sequencing depth was taken to be roughly uniform across donors.

Germline V gene sequence: CDR1 SGDLS, CDR2 YYNGEE. With 3 bases clipped from V and 0 bases from J, the junction kept 3 bases outside the gene matches. The CDR3 totals 16 residues. The primer mix had 60 Vbeta and 13 Jbeta primers. The protocol was immunoSEQ multiplex PCR, while the TCRdb copy is restricted to in-frame clones and leaves out a portion. This sample has fewer than 140,000 clones; about two thirds occur once, and the top ten carry 2.5% to 3.5%. On this clone: What it binds is not known.

This chain connects TRBV9 to TRBJ1-4; TRBD1 matches at 9 bases. Sequenced sample: PBMCs. The clonotype comes from a female donor in good health and CMV-seronegative. This CDR3 is CASSARQGATNEKLFF. The CDR3 region has the DNA TGTGCCAGCAGCGCCCGACAGGGGGCAACTAATGAAAAACTGTTTTTT.